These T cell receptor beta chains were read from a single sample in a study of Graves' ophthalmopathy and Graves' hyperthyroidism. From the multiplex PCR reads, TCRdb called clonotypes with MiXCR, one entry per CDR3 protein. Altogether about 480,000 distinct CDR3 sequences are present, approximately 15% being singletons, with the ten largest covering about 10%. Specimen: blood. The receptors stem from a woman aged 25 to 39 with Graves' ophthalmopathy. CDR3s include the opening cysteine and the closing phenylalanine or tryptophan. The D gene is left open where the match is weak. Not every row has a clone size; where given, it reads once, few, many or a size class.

TGCAGCGCCGTAGTAAATTCCCGTTCCTCTGGAAACACCATATATTTT	CSAVVNSRSSGNTIYF	TRBV29-1	TRBJ1-3	-	many	16
TGCGCCAGCAGTGGGGACGGGGATAATTCACCCCTCCACTTT	CASSGDGDNSPLHF	TRBV6-1	TRBJ1-6	-	-	14
TGTGCCAGCAGTTTACGGTGGGGAGACGAGCAGTACTTC	CASSLRWGDEQYF	TRBV28	TRBJ2-7	-	many	13
TGCGCCAGCAGCCCCGTGCCAGGGGGCGACGAGCAGTACTTC	CASSPVPGGDEQYF	TRBV5-1	TRBJ2-7	TRBD1	many	14
TGCGCCAGCAGGACAGGGGAATATCAGCCCCAGCATTTT	CASRTGEYQPQHF	TRBV10-2	TRBJ1-5	TRBD1	many	13
TGTGCCAGCGGTCGCGGGCAGACCCAGTACTTC	CASGRGQTQYF	TRBV12-3/TRBV12-4	TRBJ2-5	-	many	11
TGTGCCAGCGTCACGATGACTGAAGCTTTCTTT	CASVTMTEAFF	TRBV28	TRBJ1-1	-	many	11
TGCGCCAGCGGGACAGTTAACACCGGGGAGCTGTTTTTT	CASGTVNTGELFF	TRBV5-1	TRBJ2-2	TRBD1	many	13
TGCAGCGTTTCGGATAACACTGAAGCTTTCTTT	CSVSDNTEAFF	TRBV29-1	TRBJ1-1	-	many	11
TGTGCCAGCAGTGACAGATTTAATTCACCCCTCCACTTT	CASSDRFNSPLHF	TRBV6-1	TRBJ1-6	-	many	13
TGTGCCAGCAGTCCGGGGACAGGTTCGAACACTGAAGCTTTCTTT	CASSPGTGSNTEAFF	TRBV12-3/TRBV12-4	TRBJ1-1	TRBD1	many	15
TGTGCCACCAGTCCCCGGGAACCCGCTGCCATTCAGTACTTC	CATSPREPAAIQYF	TRBV24-1	TRBJ2-4	-	-	14
TGTGCCAGCAGCTTAATCGTGTTGGGGGAAGCTTTCTTT	CASSLIVLGEAFF	TRBV7-9	TRBJ1-1	-	many	13
TGTGCCAGCAACCCCGGGACTAGCGGGAACCACGAGCAGTACTTC	CASNPGTSGNHEQYF	TRBV28	TRBJ2-7	TRBD2	many	15
TGTGCCAGCAGCTTTAGTGTAGCGGGAAGGGGGTACATTCAGTACTTC	CASSFSVAGRGYIQYF	TRBV7-2	TRBJ2-4	TRBD2	many	16
TGTGCCAGCAGTGTCAGGGGGGTTGCTGAAGCTTTCTTT	CASSVRGVAEAFF	TRBV6-1	TRBJ1-1	TRBD1	many	13
TGCAGGGGGGGGGACGGTACCTACGAGCAGTACTTC	CRGGDGTYEQYF	TRBV29-1	TRBJ2-7	TRBD2	many	12
TGTGCCAGCAGCTCCTTGGGGGGCAACTATGGCTACACCTTC	CASSSLGGNYGYTF	TRBV7-8	TRBJ1-2	-	many	14
TGTGCCAGCAGCCAAGACAGCTTCTCCTACGAGCAGTACTTC	CASSQDSFSYEQYF	TRBV4-2	TRBJ2-7	-	many	14
TGTGCCACCAGCAGGACTAGCGGGATGTCTTACGAGCAGTACTTC	CATSRTSGMSYEQYF	TRBV15	TRBJ2-7	TRBD2	many	15
TGTGCCAGCAGTTTAAATTGGGGGAACACTGAAGCTTTCTTT	CASSLNWGNTEAFF	TRBV12-3/TRBV12-4	TRBJ1-1	-	many	14
TGTGCCAGCGGGCCACGGGGGACCTATGGCCACACCTTC	CASGPRGTYGHTF	TRBV6-1	TRBJ1-2	-	many	13
TGTGCCAGCAGTTTCGAACTGCAGGGTTCCTTTATGAACACTGAAGCTTTCTTT	CASSFELQGSFMNTEAFF	TRBV28	TRBJ1-1	-	many	18
TGTGCCAGCAGCACGACAGGGGGAGGGCACGAGCAGTACTTC	CASSTTGGGHEQYF	TRBV3-1	TRBJ2-7	TRBD1	many	14
TGTGCCAGCAGCTTAGTAGCGGACAGGGGGCAAGGCACCGGGGAGCTGTTTTTT	CASSLVADRGQGTGELFF	TRBV11-2	TRBJ2-2	TRBD1	few	18
TGTGCCAGCAGTCTCGCTGGAGTGGCAGAGACCCAGTACTTC	CASSLAGVAETQYF	TRBV6-1	TRBJ2-5	-	-	14
TGCAGTGCTAGAGATAGGCGCCACCAAGAGACCCAGTACTTC	CSARDRRHQETQYF	TRBV20-1	TRBJ2-5	-	many	14
TGTGCCAGCAGTTTCGGTGGACGGAAGGAGCAGTACTTC	CASSFGGRKEQYF	TRBV12-3/TRBV12-4	TRBJ2-7	-	-	13
TGCAGCGTTAGAGGACTAGCGGGAGGCTACGAGCAGTACTTC	CSVRGLAGGYEQYF	TRBV29-1	TRBJ2-7	TRBD2	-	14
TGTGCCAGCAGTTTAAAGGGGTCGAACACTGAAGCTTTCTTT	CASSLKGSNTEAFF	TRBV12-3/TRBV12-4	TRBJ1-1	-	many	14
TGTGCCAGCAGCTTTAACGTCGACGAGCAGTACTTC	CASSFNVDEQYF	TRBV11-3	TRBJ2-7	-	many	12
TGTGCCAGCACCCTTCGGGGGGTTAGCGGGATGGAGACCCAGTACTTC	CASTLRGVSGMETQYF	TRBV12-3/TRBV12-4	TRBJ2-5	TRBD2	few	16